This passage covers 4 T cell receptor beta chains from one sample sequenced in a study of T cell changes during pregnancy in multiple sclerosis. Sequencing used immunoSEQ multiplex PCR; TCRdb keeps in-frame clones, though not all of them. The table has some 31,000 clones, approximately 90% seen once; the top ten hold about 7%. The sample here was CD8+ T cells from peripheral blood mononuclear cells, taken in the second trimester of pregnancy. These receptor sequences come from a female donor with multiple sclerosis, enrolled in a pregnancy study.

The CDR3 region is CASSVADRQETQYF. The CDR3 region has the DNA TGTGCCAGCAGCGTAGCGGACAGACAAGAGACCCAGTACTTC. The J gene is TRBJ2-5, the V gene TRBV9, with a possible D match to TRBD1 (6 bases). The V and J ends lost 0 bases and 2 bases respectively, with 8 bases between them. Germline values: CDR1 SGDLS, CDR2 YYNGEE. The CDR3 runs to 14 residues.

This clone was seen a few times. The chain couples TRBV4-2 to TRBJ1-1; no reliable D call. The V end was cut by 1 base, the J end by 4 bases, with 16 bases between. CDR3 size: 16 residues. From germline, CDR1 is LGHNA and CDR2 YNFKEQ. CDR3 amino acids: CASSQVTEPGSTEAFF. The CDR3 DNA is TGTGCCAGCAGCCAAGTCACGGAACCGGGGAGCACTGAAGCTTTCTTT.

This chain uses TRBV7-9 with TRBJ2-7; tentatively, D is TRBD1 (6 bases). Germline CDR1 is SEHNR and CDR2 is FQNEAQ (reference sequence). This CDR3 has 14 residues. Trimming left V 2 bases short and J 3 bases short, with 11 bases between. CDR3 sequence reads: CASSLPGVLYEQYF. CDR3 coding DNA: TGTGCCAGCAGCTTACCAGGGGTCCTCTACGAGCAGTACTTC.

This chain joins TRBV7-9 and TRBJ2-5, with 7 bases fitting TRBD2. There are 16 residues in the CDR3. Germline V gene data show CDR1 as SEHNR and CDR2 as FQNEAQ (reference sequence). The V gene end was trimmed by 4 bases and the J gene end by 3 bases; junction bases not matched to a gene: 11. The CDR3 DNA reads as TGTGCCAGCAGCTCCATGGACGGGGGACTAAAAGAGACCCAGTACTTC. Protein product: CASSSMDGGLKETQYF.